Below, one T cell receptor (beta chain) is given with its context. The antigen is not known. Vbeta (60) and Jbeta (13) primers were used in the PCR. TCRdb's table, derived via immunoSEQ multiplex PCR, lists solely in-frame clones and lacks some. The data show approximately 130,000 clones, 65% to 85% seen once. This specimen belongs to a study of cytomegalovirus exposure and HLA in healthy donors. Study-wide results and limits: TCR beta V segments were, for the most part, productive about 87% or about 30% of the time in an earlier analysis.

This TCR came from a woman between 35 and 50 years old in good health and CMV-seronegative. The sequencing sample was made of PBMCs.

This CDR3 is CASTPVATNEKLFF. The CDR3 DNA follows: TGTGCCAGCACCCCCGTTGCAACTAATGAAAAACTGTTTTTT. This sequence joins TRBV28 and TRBJ1-4; no firm D call. The CDR3 is 14 residues long. CDR1 and CDR2 (germline): MDHEN, SYDVKM. Between the trimmed V and J ends, which lost 7 bases and 0 bases, there was a span of 9 bases.